This TCR beta chain was retrieved from a study of spatial heterogeneity in lung cancer. Study-level information: Beta-chain sequences consistently outnumbered alpha-chain sequences in detection.

Per germline, CDR1 MNHNY and CDR2 SVGAGI (reference sequence). The CDR3 is made up of 13 amino acids. V dropped 5 bases and J dropped 8 bases, with 15 bases sitting between them. The time point: sample taken at primary tumor resection. Sequencing was performed on whole RNA extracted from tumor and nontumor lung tissue, or from frozen PBMC, and the material was left unsorted. The library protocol tagged each TCR cDNA with a unique molecular identifier. TCRdb processed the 5' RACE reads anew with MiXCR; each CDR3 protein has one entry. Seen here are about 9,800 distinct CDR3 sequences, 54% observed once, and the top ten hold about 28%. Study-level points and caveats: For expanded intratumoral alpha and beta TCRs, counts tracked tumor mutation counts.

A remark on this clonotype: Its antigen is undetermined. The library was designed around alpha chains, so this beta chain is a stray read whose abundance carries little weight.

Sequencing was performed on lung tumor tissue, taken at surgery. V and J are TRBV6-6 and TRBJ1-1; TRBD1 might be the D (6 bases). The sequence was collected from a female donor with early-stage non-small cell lung cancer. The CDR3 region is CASSPGDTSEAFF. CDR3 nucleotides: TGTGCCAGCAGTCCCGGGGACACGTCAGAAGCTTTCTTT.